Listed here is a single T cell receptor (beta chain). The antigen is undetermined. TCRdb's copy holds only in-frame clones and misses some; the assay was immunoSEQ multiplex PCR. The sample contains some 4,500 clones, roughly 80% of which appear only once. These data originate in a study of T cells after posttransplantation cyclophosphamide. The study's findings and limits: Donor-recipient repertoire similarity was low at 1-2 months, rising over year one.

Trimming took off 1 base at V and 0 bases at J, with 9 bases between the two ends. The CDR3 sequence is 15 residues long. Germline-derived CDR1 and CDR2 are SGHVS and FQNEAQ. Cyclophosphamide on days +3 and +4 followed busulfan-fludarabine conditioning and a marrow graft. The source was PBMCs, collected 86 days after allogeneic stem cell transplant with posttransplant cyclophosphamide. The gene calls are TRBV7-8 and TRBJ1-2; tentatively, D is TRBD1 (6 bases). This TCR was sampled from a male patient aged 50 to 59 who received an allogeneic stem cell transplant from an unrelated donor, was CMV-positive, and had acute GVHD only. Some T cells could come from the graft donor. CDR3 sequence reads: CASSLEAGANYGYTF. The CDR3 DNA sequence: TGTGCCAGCAGCTTAGAAGCAGGGGCTAACTATGGCTACACCTTC.